The present T cell receptor beta chain was sequenced within a study of blood T cell repertoires in COVID-19. Overall study: From the United States, Italy and Spain came samples of acute and convalescent COVID-19.

The CDR3 is 13 amino acids. V gave up 1 base and J gave up 8 bases; unmatched junction bases: 1. Generated by immunoSEQ multiplex PCR, the TCRdb table keeps only in-frame clones and is missing some. Of about 92,000 clones in the sample, around 72% were seen once. J is TRBJ2-4 and V is TRBV12-3 or TRBV12-4; 8 bases match TRBD1. Material for sequencing was peripheral blood. The source is a woman aged 55-70 years in a cohort sampled during active or convalescent COVID-19. CDR3 residues: CASSLVDRDIQYF. For the CDR3, the DNA is TGTGCCAGCAGTTTAGTGGACAGGGACATTCAGTACTTC.